This TCR beta chain was sequenced during a study of blood T cell repertoires in COVID-19. Profiled with immunoSEQ multiplex PCR; TCRdb holds only in-frame clones, not every one. The repertoire includes 180,000 or so clones, about 88% of them detected once, and 7% sits in the top ten. Looked up from germline, CDR1 is SGDLS and CDR2 is YYNGEE. CDR3 size: 13 residues. V lost 1 base to trimming and J lost 12 bases, with 13 bases between them. Input material: peripheral blood. The chain combines TRBV9 with TRBJ1-4; D gene ambiguous. The clonotype comes from a woman of 80 years or more in a cohort sampled during active or convalescent COVID-19. CDR3 protein: CASSVQATGELFF. The CDR3 DNA reads as TGTGCCAGCAGCGTACAGGCCACGGGAGAACTGTTTTTT.